This T cell receptor beta chain was captured in a study of shared clonotypes between healthy human individuals. Whole-study context: Per donor, CD8 memory used one plate, CD8 naive used two, CD4 memory used three and CD4 naive used three.

CDR1 SGDLS and CDR2 YYNGEE come from the germline V gene. There are 13 residues in the CDR3. V was cut by 4 bases and J by 4 bases, with 11 bases left in between. Execution of the assay was at deep level. Measured with immunoSEQ multiplex PCR; TCRdb has only the in-frame clones, and not every one. The sample contains some 1 million clones, about 75% of which appear only once. This clone was detected only a few times. The antigen is unknown. General study results and limits: The rarefaction results pointed to incomplete sorted-subset sequencing despite large depth. Sample collection involved blood only; tissue repertoires are likely different.

This rearrangement joins TRBV9 to TRBJ1-1, with no clear D. Specimen: memory CD4+ T cells sorted from blood. Subset given: CD45RA-negative fraction. This clonotype was obtained from a man aged 18 to 29 in good health. The CDR3 here is CASSPHGTTEAFF. Here the CDR3 DNA reads TGTGCCAGCAGCCCCCACGGAACCACTGAAGCTTTCTTT.